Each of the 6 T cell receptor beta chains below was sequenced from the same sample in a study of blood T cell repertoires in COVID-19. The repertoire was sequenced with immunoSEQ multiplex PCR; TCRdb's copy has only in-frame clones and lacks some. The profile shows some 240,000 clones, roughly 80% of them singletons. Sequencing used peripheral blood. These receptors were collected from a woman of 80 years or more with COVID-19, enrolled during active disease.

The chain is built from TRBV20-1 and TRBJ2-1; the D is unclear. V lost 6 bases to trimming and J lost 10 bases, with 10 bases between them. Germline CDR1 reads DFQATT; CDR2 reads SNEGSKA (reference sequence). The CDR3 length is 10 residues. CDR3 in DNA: TGCAGTGCAGACCGACAAGAGCAGTTCTTC. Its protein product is CSADRQEQFF.

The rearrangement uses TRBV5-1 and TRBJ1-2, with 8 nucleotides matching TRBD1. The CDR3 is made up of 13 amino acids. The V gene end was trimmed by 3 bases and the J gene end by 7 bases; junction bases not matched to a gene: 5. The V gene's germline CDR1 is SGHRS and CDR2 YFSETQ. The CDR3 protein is CASSSETGAGYTF. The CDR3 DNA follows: TGCGCCAGCAGCTCAGAGACAGGGGCTGGCTACACCTTC.

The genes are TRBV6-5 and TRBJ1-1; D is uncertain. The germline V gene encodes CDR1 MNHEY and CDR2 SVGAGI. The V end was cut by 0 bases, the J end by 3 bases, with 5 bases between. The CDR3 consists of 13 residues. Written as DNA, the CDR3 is TGTGCCAGCAGTTACTCTCGGGACACTGAAGCTTTCTTT. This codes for CASSYSRDTEAFF.

CDR3 sequence reads: CATSDGGTGNQPQHF. DNA for the CDR3: TGTGCCACCAGTGATGGGGGGACAGGCAATCAGCCCCAGCATTTT. This rearrangement joins TRBV24-1 to TRBJ1-5; 7 bases fit TRBD1. The V gene's germline CDR1 is KGHDR and CDR2 SFDVKD. After removal of 3 bases from V and 2 bases from J, the junction contained 3 bases not matched to a gene. The CDR3 runs to 15 residues.

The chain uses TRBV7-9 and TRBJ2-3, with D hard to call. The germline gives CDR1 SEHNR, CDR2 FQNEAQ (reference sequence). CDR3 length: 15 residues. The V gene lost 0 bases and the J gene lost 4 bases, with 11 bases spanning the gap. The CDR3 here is CASSLAGGPPDTQYF. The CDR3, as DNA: TGTGCCAGCAGCTTAGCAGGCGGCCCCCCAGATACGCAGTATTTT.

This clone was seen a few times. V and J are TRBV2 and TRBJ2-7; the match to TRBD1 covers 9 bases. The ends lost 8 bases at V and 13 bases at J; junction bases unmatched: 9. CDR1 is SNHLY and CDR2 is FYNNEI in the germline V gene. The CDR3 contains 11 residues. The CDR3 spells CASAIMGQGYF. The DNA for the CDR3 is TGTGCCAGCGCGATAATGGGACAGGGCTACTTC. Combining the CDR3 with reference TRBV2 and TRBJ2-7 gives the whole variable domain EPEVTQTPSHQVTQMGQEVILRCVPISNHLYFYWYRQILGQKVEFLVSFYNNEISEKSEIFDDQFSVERPDGSNFTLKIRSTKLEDSAMYFCASAIMGQGYFGPGTRLTVT.